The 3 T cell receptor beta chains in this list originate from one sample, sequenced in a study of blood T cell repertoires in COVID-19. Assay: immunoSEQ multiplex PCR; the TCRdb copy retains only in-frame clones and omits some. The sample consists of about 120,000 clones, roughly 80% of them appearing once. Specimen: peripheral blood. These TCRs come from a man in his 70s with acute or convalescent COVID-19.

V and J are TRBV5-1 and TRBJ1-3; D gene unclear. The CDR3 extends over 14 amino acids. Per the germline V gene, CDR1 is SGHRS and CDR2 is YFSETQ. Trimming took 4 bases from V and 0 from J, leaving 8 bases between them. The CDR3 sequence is CASSQQSSGNTIYF. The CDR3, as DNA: TGCGCCAGCAGCCAACAGAGCTCTGGAAACACCATATATTTT.

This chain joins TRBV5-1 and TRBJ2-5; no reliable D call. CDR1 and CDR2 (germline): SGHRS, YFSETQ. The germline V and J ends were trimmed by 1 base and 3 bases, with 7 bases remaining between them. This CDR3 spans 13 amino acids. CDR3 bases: TGCGCCAGCAGCTTGAACGCGGAAGAGACCCAGTACTTC. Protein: CASSLNAEETQYF.

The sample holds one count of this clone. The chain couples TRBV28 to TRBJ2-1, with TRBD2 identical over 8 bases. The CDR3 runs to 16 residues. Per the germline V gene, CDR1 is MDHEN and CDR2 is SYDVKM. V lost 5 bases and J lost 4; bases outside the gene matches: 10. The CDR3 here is CASSTSGAGAYNEQFF. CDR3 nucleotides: TGTGCCAGCAGTACCTCCGGAGCGGGAGCTTACAATGAGCAGTTCTTC.